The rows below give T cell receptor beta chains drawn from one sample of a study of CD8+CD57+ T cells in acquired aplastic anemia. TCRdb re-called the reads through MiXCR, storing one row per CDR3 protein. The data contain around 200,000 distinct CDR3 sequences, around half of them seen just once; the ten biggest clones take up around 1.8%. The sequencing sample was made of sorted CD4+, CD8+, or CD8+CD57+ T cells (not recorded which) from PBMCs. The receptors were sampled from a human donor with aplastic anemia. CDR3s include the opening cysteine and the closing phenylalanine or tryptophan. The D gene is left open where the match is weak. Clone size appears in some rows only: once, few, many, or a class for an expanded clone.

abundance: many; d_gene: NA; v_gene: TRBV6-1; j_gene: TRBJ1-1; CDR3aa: CASRTGTRVNTEAFF; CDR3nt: TGTGCCAGCAGAACCGGGACTAGGGTGAACACTGAAGCTTTCTTT
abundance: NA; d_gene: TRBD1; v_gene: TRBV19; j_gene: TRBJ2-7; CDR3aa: CASSTGQGAPYEQYF; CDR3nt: TGTGCCAGTAGTACAGGACAGGGTGCCCCCTACGAGCAGTACTTC
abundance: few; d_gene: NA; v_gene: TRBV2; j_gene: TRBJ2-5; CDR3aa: CASSEAGLKTQYF; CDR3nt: TGTGCCAGCAGTGAAGCTGGCCTGAAGACCCAGTACTTC
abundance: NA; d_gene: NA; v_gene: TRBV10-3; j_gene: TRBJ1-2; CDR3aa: CASSHIERAGGYTF; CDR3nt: TGTGCCAGCAGTCATATCGAAAGAGCGGGGGGCTACACCTTC
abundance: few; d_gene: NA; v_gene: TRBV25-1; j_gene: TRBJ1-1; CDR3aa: CASSPEGGITEAFF; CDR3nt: TGTGCCAGCTCACCAGAGGGCGGGATCACTGAAGCTTTCTTT
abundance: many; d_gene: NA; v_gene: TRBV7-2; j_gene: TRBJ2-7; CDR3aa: CASSLAHVYYEQYF; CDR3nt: TGTGCCAGCAGCTTAGCCCACGTGTACTACGAGCAGTACTTC
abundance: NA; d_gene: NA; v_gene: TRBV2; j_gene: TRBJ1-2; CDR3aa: CASSEALGGGYTF; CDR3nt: TGTGCCAGCAGTGAAGCGCTTGGGGGAGGCTACACCTTC
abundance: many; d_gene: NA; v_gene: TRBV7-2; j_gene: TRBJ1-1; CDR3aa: CASRGVRNTEAFF; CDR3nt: TGTGCCAGCAGGGGGGTCAGAAACACTGAAGCTTTCTTT
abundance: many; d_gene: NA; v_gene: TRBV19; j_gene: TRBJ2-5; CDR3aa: CASSISGRGFGETQYF; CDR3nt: TGTGCCAGTAGTATCTCAGGGAGGGGGTTTGGAGAGACCCAGTACTTC
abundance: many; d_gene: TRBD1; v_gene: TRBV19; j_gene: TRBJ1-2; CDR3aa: CASSIGTASFSYGYTF; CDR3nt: TGTGCCAGTAGTATCGGGACAGCGTCCTTTTCCTATGGCTACACCTTC
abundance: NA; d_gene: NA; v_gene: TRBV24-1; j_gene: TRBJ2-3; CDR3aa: CATGVTGTDTQYF; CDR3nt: TGTGCCACCGGCGTTACAGGCACAGATACGCAGTATTTT
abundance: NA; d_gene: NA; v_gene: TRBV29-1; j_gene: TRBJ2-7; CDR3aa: CSVGRAYEQYF; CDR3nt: TGCAGCGTTGGGCGAGCGTACGAGCAGTACTTC
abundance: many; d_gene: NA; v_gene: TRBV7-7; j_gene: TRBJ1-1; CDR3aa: CASSTSMNTEAFF; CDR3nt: TGTGCTAGCAGTACGAGCATGAACACTGAAGCTTTCTTT
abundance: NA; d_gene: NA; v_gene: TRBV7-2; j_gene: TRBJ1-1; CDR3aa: CASSLRGGGTEAFF; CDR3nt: TGTGCCAGCAGCTTACGGGGGGGGGGCACTGAAGCTTTCTTT
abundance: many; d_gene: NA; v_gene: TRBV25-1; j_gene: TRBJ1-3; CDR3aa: CASAAGRATIYF; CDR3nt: TGTGCCAGCGCCGCTGGACGGGCTACCATATATTTT
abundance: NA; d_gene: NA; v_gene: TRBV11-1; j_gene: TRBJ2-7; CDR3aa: CASSFGLSAHPSYEQYF; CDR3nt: TGTGCCAGCAGCTTCGGGCTTAGCGCACATCCCTCCTACGAGCAGTACTTC
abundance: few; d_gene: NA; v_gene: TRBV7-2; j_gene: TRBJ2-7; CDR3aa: CASSYDYYEQYF; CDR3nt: TGTGCCAGCAGCTACGATTACTACGAGCAGTACTTC
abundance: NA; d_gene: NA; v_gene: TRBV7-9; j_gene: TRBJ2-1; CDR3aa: CASSHEDYNEQFF; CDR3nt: TGTGCCAGCAGCCACGAGGACTACAATGAGCAGTTCTTC
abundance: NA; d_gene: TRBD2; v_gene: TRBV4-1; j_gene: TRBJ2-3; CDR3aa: CASSQELSPLAGGTDTQYF; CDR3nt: TGCGCCAGCAGCCAAGAACTTAGCCCGTTAGCGGGGGGCACAGATACGCAGTATTTT
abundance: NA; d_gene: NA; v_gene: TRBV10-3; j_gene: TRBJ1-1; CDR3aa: CAISPLGGPGNTEAFF; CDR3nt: TGTGCCATCAGTCCTTTAGGGGGACCCGGGAACACTGAAGCTTTCTTT
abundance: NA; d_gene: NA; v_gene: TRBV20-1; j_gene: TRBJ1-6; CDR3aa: CSASPVQGNSPLHF; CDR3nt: TGCAGTGCTAGTCCCGTCCAGGGGAATTCACCCCTCCACTTT
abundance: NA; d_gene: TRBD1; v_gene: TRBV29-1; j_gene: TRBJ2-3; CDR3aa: CSVTKDRVNTDTQYF; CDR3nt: TGCAGCGTAACGAAGGACAGGGTAAACACAGATACGCAGTATTTT
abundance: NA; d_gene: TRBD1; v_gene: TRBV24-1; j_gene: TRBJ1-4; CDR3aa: CATSDPPGGRLFF; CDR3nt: TGTGCCACCAGTGATCCCCCAGGGGGTAGGCTGTTTTTT
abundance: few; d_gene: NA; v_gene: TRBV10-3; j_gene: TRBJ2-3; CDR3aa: CAISESGSTDTQYF; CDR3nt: TGTGCCATCAGTGAGTCCGGCAGCACAGATACGCAGTATTTT